The 21 T cell receptor beta chains presented below share a single source sample, sequenced in a study of T cells expressing NK-cell markers. TCRdb reprocessed the 5' RACE reads and stores each CDR3 protein as one record, lacking DNA. The table counts around 380,000 distinct CDR3 sequences; about 10% lies in the top ten. Sequenced sample: blood T cells: a sorted CD56 or NKG2C T cell subset, CD4+ or CD8+ T cells, or bulk PBMC T cells (not recorded which). These receptors all come from a woman between 50 and 59 years old in good health.

V gene TRBV7-2 combines with J gene TRBJ2-1. Germline CDR1 is SGHTA and CDR2 is FQGNSA. This CDR3 has 17 residues. CDR3 sequence reads: CASSLALVRGYYNEQFF.

This sequence joins TRBV11-2 and TRBJ2-7; the D call from TCRdb, TRBD1, cannot be confirmed without DNA. The length of the CDR3 is 14 residues. Germline V gene sequence: CDR1 SGHAT, CDR2 FQNNGV. The chain's CDR3 is CASSLPGVPYEQYF. The variable domain in full, completed from reference TRBV11-2 and TRBJ2-7, reads EAGVAQSPRYKIIEKRQSVAFWCNPISGHATLYWYQQILGQGPKLLIQFQNNGVVDDSQLPKDRFSAERLKGVDSTLKIQPAKLEDSAVYLCASSLPGVPYEQYFGPGTRLTVT.

This chain links TRBV5-1 with TRBJ2-3; TCRdb's D gene call, TRBD1, goes unchecked for lack of DNA. CDR1 and CDR2 from the germline V gene are SGHRS and YFSETQ. The CDR3 runs to 14 residues. The CDR3 loop reads CASARLTPSDTQYF. The variable domain in full, with the rest retrieved from reference TRBV5-1 and TRBJ2-3, is KAGVTQTPRYLIKTRGQQVTLSCSPISGHRSVSWYQQTPGQGLQFLFEYFSETQRNKGNFPGRFSGRQFSNSRSEMNVSTLELGDSALYLCASARLTPSDTQYFGPGTRLTVL.

The V and J genes are TRBV3-1 and TRBJ2-7. CDR3 length: 12 amino acids. CDR1 is LGHDT and CDR2 is YNNKEL in the germline V gene (reference sequence). The CDR3 sequence is CASSQVWERQYF.

V gene TRBV7-9 combines with J gene TRBJ2-3; TCRdb proposes TRBD2, but this gene call is untestable without DNA. The CDR3 loop spans 16 amino acids. Germline CDR1 SEHNR, CDR2 FQNEAQ (reference sequence). Here the CDR3 reads CASSFATSGFTDTQYF. Filled out from reference TRBV7-9 and TRBJ2-3, the complete variable domain reads DTGVSQNPRHKITKRGQNVTFRCDPISEHNRLYWYRQTLGQGPEFLTYFQNEAQLEKSRLLSDRFSAERPKGSFSTLEIQRTEQGDSAMYLCASSFATSGFTDTQYFGPGTRLTVL.

The CDR3 reads CASSRRGRGSNEQFF. The chain uses TRBV6-2 or TRBV6-3 and TRBJ2-1; TCRdb's D call of TRBD1 is untestable without DNA. Germline CDR1 MNHEY, CDR2 SVGEGT. This CDR3 contains 15 residues.

The chain carries TRBV13 and TRBJ2-5; the TCRdb call, TRBD1, lacks DNA for checking. CDR1 is PRHDT and CDR2 is FYEKMQ in the germline V gene (reference sequence). The CDR3 runs 17 residues. CDR3 loop: CASSLPGIRQEKETQYF. Drawing the rest from reference TRBV13 and TRBJ2-5, the complete variable domain is AAGVIQSPRHLIKEKRETATLKCYPIPRHDTVYWYQQGPGQDPQFLISFYEKMQSDKGSIPDRFSAQQFSDYHSELNMSSLELGDSALYFCASSLPGIRQEKETQYFGPGTRLLVL.

The chain joins TRBV24-1 to TRBJ2-1; TCRdb names TRBD2, which stays unverified in the absence of DNA. The CDR3 consists of 17 residues. Germline V gene lookup returns CDR1 KGHDR and CDR2 SFDVKD. The CDR3 loop is CATSSSRLAGGDNEQFF.

The chain recombines TRBV12-3 or TRBV12-4 with TRBJ2-3; checking the TCRdb D call of TRBD2 is not possible without DNA. The CDR3 spans 12 residues. The CDR3 reads CASRTAADTQYF.

CDR3: CSARSNDRGGYTF. The chain combines TRBV20-1 with TRBJ1-2; TCRdb indicates TRBD1, and absent DNA this call remains unverified. The CDR3 spans 13 residues. Per germline, CDR1 DFQATT and CDR2 SNEGSKA (reference sequence).

The chain couples TRBV25-1 to TRBJ2-7; TCRdb names TRBD1, which stays unverified in the absence of DNA. The length of the CDR3 is 13 residues. In germline, CDR1 is MGHDK, CDR2 SYGVNS. CDR3 protein: CASSAVGGYEQYF.

The chain joins TRBV25-1 to TRBJ2-7. This CDR3 spans 11 amino acids. Germline lookup yields CDR1 MGHDK and CDR2 SYGVNS. CDR3 region: CASSDLVRQYF.

The chain combines TRBV18 with TRBJ2-7; TCRdb selects TRBD1, and the lack of DNA leaves this call unchecked. From germline, CDR1 is KGHSH and CDR2 LQKENI. The CDR3 has 15 residues. The CDR3 sequence: CASSPSGTDTYEQYF.

The rearrangement joins TRBV24-1 to TRBJ2-1. Looked up from germline, CDR1 is KGHDR and CDR2 is SFDVKD. The CDR3 sequence is 17 residues long. CDR3 amino acids: CATSDHLLASSYNEQFF.

V gene TRBV29-1 combines with J gene TRBJ1-2; TCRdb lists TRBD1, though no DNA is available to test this call. CDR1 and CDR2 (germline): SQVTM, ANQGSEA. The CDR3 covers 14 residues. The CDR3 region is CSTWDRGSNYGYTF.

The V gene is TRBV29-1, the J gene TRBJ1-3; TCRdb selects TRBD1, and the lack of DNA leaves this call unchecked. The CDR3 totals 15 residues. Germline V lookup: CDR1 SQVTM, CDR2 ANQGSEA. The CDR3 reads CSVEEGRGSGNTIYF.

The chain has TRBV24-1 and TRBJ2-2; the TCRdb D gene call, TRBD2, has no DNA to confirm it. Germline CDR1 and CDR2: KGHDR and SFDVKD. The CDR3 loop spans 18 amino acids. CDR3 sequence reads: CATSDRSFAGGNTGELFF.

CDR3 loop: CASSESRATNEKLFF. The chain carries TRBV5-4 and TRBJ1-4. Germline V lookup: CDR1 SGHNT, CDR2 YYREEE (reference sequence). The CDR3 extends over 15 amino acids.

J is TRBJ2-1 and V is TRBV2; no DNA is available, so the TRBD2 call from TCRdb remains unchecked. The CDR3 runs 15 residues. Germline values: CDR1 SNHLY, CDR2 FYNNEI. CDR3 protein: CASEGRGRGYNEQFF.

This chain uses TRBV6-5 with TRBJ1-1. Per germline, CDR1 MNHEY and CDR2 SVGAGI. The length of the CDR3 is 13 residues. The CDR3 protein is CASKTEVWTEAFF.

The rearrangement joins TRBV9 to TRBJ2-7; TCRdb indicates TRBD1, and absent DNA this call remains unverified. This CDR3 contains 14 residues. Germline CDR1 reads SGDLS; CDR2 reads YYNGEE. This CDR3 reads CASSVEWTGVEQYF.